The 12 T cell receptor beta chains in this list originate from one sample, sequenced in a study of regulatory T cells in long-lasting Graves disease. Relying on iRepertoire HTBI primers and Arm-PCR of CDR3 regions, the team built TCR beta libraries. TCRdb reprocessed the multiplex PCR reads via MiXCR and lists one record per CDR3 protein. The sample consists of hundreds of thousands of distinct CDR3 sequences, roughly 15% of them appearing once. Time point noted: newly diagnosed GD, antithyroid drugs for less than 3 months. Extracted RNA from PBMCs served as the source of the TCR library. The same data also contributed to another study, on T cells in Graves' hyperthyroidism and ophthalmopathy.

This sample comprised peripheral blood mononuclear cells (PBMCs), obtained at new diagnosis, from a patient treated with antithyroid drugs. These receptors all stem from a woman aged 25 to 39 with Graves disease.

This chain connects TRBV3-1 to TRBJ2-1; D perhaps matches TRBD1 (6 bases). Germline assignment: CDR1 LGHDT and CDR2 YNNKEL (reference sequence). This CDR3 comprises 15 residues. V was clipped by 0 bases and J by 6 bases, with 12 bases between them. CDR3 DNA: TGTGCCAGCAGCCAAGATTGGCAGGGGCGCAATGAGCAGTTCTTC. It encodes CASSQDWQGRNEQFF.

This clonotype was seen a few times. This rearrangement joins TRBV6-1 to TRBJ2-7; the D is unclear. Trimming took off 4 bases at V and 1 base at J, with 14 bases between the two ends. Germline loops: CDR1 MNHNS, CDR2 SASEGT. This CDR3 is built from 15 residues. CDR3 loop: CASSGHIGPSYEQYF. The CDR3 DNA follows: TGTGCCAGCAGTGGCCACATAGGGCCTTCCTACGAGCAGTACTTC.

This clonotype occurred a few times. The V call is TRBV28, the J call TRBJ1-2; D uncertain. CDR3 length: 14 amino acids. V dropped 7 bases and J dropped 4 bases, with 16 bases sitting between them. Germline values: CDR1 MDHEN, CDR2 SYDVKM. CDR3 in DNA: TGTGCCAGCATGTTTAGGGTAGATAGCTATGGCTACACCTTC. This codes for CASMFRVDSYGYTF.

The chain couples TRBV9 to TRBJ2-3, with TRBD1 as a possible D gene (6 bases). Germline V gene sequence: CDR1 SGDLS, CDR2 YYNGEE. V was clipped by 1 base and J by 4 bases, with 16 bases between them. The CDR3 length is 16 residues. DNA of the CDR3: TGTGCCAGCAGCGTACGACAGGTTGGGTCGGCAGATACGCAGTATTTT. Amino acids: CASSVRQVGSADTQYF.

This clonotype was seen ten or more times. CDR3: CASTDATNEKLFF. CDR3 nucleotide sequence: TGTGCCAGCACTGACGCAACTAATGAAAAACTGTTTTTT. V and J are TRBV3-1 and TRBJ1-4; D gene ambiguous. CDR1 and CDR2 (germline): LGHDT, YNNKEL (reference sequence). This CDR3 has 13 amino acids. Trimming shortened V by 7 bases and J by 0 bases, and 6 bases separated the two germline ends.

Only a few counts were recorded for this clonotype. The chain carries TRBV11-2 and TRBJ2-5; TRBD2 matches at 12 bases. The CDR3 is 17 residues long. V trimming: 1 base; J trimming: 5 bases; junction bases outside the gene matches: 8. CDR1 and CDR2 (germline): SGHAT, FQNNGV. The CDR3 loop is CASSLGSLAGGGETQYF. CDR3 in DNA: TGTGCCAGCAGCTTAGGGTCTCTAGCGGGAGGGGGGGAGACCCAGTACTTC.

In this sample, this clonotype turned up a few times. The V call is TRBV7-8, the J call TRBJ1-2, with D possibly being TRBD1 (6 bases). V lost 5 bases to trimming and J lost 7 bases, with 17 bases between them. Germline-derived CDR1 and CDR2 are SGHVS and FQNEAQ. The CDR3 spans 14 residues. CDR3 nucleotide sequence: TGTGCCAGCAGCCATGGTGGAGGCAGGGGTGGCTACACCTTC. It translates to CASSHGGGRGGYTF.

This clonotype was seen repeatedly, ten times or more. Here the CDR3 reads CSAMVVGTQYF. Written as DNA, the CDR3 is TGCAGTGCTATGGTCGTTGGGACCCAGTACTTC. This sequence joins TRBV20-1 and TRBJ2-5; D is ambiguous. Trimming cost V 4 bases and J 7 bases, with 10 bases left between them. Germline values: CDR1 DFQATT, CDR2 SNEGSKA (reference sequence). CDR3 size: 11 residues.

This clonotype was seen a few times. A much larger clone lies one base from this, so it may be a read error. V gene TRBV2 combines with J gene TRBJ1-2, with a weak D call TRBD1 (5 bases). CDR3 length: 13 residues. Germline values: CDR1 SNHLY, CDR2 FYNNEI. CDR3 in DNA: TGTGTCGGAGCGGGGGTTAGCGGGTATGGCTACACCTTC. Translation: CVGAGVSGYGYTF.

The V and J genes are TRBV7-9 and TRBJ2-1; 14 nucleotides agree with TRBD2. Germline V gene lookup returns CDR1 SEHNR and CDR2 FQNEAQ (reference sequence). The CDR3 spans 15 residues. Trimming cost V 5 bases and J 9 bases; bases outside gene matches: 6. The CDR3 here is CASSPRLAGGGEQFF. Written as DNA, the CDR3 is TGTGCCAGCAGCCCAAGACTAGCGGGAGGGGGTGAGCAGTTCTTC.

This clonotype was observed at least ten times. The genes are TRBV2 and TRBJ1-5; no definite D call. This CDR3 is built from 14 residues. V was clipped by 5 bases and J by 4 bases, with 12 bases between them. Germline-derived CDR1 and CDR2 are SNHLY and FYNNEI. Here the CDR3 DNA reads TGTGCCAGCAGTCCTGACGGTGGGAATCAGCCCCAGCATTTT. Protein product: CASSPDGGNQPQHF. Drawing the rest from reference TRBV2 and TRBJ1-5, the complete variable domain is EPEVTQTPSHQVTQMGQEVILRCVPISNHLYFYWYRQILGQKVEFLVSFYNNEISEKSEIFDDQFSVERPDGSNFTLKIRSTKLEDSAMYFCASSPDGGNQPQHFGDGTRLSIL.

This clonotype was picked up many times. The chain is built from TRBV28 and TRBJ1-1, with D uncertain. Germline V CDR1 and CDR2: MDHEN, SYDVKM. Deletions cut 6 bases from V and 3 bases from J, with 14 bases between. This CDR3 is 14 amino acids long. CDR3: CASSLVADYTEAFF. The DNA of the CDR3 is TGTGCCAGCAGCTTAGTCGCGGATTACACTGAAGCTTTCTTT.